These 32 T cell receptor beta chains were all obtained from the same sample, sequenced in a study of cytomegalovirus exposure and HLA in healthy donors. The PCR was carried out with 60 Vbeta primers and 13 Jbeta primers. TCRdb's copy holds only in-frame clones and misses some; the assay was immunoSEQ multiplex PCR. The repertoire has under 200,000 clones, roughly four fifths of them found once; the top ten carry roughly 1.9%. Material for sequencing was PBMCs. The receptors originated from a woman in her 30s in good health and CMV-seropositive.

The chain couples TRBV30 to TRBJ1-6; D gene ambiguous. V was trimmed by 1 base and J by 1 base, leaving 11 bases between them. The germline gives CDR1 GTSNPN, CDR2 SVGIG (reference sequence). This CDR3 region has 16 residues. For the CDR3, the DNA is TGTGCCTGGAGTGCTGTGGGCAAGTCCTATAATTCACCCCTCCACTTT. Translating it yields CAWSAVGKSYNSPLHF.

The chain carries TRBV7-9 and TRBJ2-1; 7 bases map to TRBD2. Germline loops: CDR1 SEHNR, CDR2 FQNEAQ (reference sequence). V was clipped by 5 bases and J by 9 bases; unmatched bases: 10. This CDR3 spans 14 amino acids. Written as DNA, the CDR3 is TGTGCCAGCAGCCCCAATTTGGGACTAACTGAGCAGTTCTTC. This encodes CASSPNLGLTEQFF. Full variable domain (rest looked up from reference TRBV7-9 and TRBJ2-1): DTGVSQNPRHKITKRGQNVTFRCDPISEHNRLYWYRQTLGQGPEFLTYFQNEAQLEKSRLLSDRFSAERPKGSFSTLEIQRTEQGDSAMYLCASSPNLGLTEQFFGPGTRLTVL.

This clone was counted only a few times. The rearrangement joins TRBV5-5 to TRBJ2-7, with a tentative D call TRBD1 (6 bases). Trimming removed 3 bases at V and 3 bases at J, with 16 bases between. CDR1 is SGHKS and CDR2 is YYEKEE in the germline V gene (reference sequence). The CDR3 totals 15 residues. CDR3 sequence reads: CASSSISGQNYEQYF. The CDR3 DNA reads TGTGCCAGCAGCTCGATATCGGGACAAAACTACGAGCAGTACTTC.

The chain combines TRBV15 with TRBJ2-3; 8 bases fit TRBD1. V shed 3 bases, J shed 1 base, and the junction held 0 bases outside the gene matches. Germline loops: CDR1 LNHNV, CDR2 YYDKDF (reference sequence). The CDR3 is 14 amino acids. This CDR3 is CATSRTGGTDTQYF. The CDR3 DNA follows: TGTGCCACCAGCAGGACAGGGGGCACAGATACGCAGTATTTT.

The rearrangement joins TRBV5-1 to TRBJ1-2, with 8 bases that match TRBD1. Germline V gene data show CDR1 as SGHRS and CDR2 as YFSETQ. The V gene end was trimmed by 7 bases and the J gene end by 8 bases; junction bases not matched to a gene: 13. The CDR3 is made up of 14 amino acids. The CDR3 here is CASSEGQGAEGYTF. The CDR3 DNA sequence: TGCGCCAGCTCTGAGGGTCAGGGGGCAGAGGGCTACACCTTC.

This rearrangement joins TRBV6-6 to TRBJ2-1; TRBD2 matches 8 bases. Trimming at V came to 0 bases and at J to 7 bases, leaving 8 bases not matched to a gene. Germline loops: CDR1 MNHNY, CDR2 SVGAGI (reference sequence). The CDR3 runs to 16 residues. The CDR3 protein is CASSYSSTGGRNEQFF. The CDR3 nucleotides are TGTGCCAGCAGTTACTCAAGTACGGGAGGGCGGAATGAGCAGTTCTTC.

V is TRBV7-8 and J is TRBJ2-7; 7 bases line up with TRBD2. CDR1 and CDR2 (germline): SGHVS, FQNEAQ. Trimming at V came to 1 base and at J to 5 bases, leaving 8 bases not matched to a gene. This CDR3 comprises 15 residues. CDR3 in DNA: TGTGCCAGCAGCTTAGAAGGCGGGAGATGGGACGAGCAGTACTTC. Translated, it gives CASSLEGGRWDEQYF.

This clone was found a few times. This chain's CDR3 is CASSPGTRDYEQYF. The DNA for the CDR3 is TGTGCCAGCTCACCAGGGACTAGAGACTACGAGCAGTACTTC. J is TRBJ2-7 and V is TRBV18; 8 bases are shared with TRBD2. Germline V CDR1 and CDR2: KGHSH, LQKENI. CDR3 size: 14 residues. V lost 2 bases and J lost 3; bases outside the gene matches: 3.

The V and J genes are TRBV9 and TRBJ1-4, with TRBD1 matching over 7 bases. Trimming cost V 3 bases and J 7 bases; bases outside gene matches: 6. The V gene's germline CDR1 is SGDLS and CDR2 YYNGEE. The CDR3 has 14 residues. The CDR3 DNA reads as TGTGCCAGCAGCGAACGACAGGGTTCTGAAAAACTGTTTTTT. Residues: CASSERQGSEKLFF.

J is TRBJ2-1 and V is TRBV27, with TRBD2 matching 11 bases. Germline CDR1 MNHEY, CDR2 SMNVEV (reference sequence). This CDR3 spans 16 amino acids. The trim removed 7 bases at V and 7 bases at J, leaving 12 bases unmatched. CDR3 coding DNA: TGTGCCAGCATGTATTTAGCGGGGGGGCGATTAAATGAGCAGTTCTTC. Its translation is CASMYLAGGRLNEQFF.

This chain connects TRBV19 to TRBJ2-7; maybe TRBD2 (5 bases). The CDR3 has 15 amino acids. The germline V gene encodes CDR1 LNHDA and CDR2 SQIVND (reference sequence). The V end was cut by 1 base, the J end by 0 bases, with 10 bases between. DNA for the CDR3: TGTGCCAGTAGTATAGGGACTCGAGCCTCCTACGAGCAGTACTTC. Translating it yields CASSIGTRASYEQYF.

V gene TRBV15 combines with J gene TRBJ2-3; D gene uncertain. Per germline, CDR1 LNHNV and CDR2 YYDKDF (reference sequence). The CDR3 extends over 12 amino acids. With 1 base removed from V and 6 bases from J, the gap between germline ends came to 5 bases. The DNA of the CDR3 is TGTGCCACCAGCAGAGGTGCGGATACGCAGTATTTT. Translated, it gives CATSRGADTQYF.

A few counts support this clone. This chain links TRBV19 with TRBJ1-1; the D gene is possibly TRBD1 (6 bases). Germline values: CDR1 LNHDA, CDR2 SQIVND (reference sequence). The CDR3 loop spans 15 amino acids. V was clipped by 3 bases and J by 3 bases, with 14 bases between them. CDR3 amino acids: CASSMGGARYTEAFF. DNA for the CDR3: TGTGCCAGTAGTATGGGGGGGGCTCGGTACACTGAAGCTTTCTTT.

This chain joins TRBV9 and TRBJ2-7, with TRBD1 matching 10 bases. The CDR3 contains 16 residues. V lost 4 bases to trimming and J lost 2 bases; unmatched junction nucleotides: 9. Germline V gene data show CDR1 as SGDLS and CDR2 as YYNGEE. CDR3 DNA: TGTGCCAGCAGCCCAACGCCCGGGACAGGGGCCTACGAGCAGTACTTC. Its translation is CASSPTPGTGAYEQYF.

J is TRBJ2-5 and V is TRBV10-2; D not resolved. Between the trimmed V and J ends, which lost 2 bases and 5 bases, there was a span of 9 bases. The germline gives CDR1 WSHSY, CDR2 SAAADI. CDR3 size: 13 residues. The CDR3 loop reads CASSETGRETQYF. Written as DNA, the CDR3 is TGCGCCAGCAGTGAGACTGGCAGGGAGACCCAGTACTTC.

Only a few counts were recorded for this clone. CDR3 residues: CASRFTTLGQGFCSYEQYF. DNA for the CDR3: TGTGCAAGTCGCTTTACTACCTTGGGACAGGGGTTTTGCTCCTACGAGCAGTACTTC. The rearrangement links TRBV12-2 to TRBJ2-7; the table's D call of TRBD1 was not tested on the DNA. TRBV12-2 is a pseudogene locus. The CDR3 has 19 residues.

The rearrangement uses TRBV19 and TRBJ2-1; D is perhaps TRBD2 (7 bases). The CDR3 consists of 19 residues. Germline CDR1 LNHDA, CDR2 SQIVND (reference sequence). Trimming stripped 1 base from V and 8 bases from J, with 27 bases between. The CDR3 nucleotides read TGTGCCAGTAGTATAGGAGGAGGGGGACTACGGTCCCTGGGGGATGAGCAGTTCTTC. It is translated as CASSIGGGGLRSLGDEQFF.

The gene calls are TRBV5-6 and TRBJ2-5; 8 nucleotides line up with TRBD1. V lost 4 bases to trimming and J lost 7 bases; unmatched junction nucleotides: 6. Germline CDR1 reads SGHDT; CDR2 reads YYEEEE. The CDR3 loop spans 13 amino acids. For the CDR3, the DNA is TGTGCCAGCAGCCAGACAGGGGTGGGGACCCAGTACTTC. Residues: CASSQTGVGTQYF.

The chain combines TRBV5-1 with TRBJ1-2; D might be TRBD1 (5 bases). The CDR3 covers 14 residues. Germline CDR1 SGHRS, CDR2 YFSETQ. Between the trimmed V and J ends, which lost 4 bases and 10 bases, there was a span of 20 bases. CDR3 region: CASSRTWGDVDYTF. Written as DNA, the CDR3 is TGCGCCAGCAGCCGGACATGGGGGGATGTGGACTACACCTTC.

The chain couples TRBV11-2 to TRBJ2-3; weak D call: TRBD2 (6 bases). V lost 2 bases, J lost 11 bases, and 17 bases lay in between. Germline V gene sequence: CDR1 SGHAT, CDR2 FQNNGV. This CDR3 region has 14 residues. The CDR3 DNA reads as TGTGCCAGCAGCTTAATGTTTGGAGGGAGGTTGCAGTATTTT. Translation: CASSLMFGGRLQYF.

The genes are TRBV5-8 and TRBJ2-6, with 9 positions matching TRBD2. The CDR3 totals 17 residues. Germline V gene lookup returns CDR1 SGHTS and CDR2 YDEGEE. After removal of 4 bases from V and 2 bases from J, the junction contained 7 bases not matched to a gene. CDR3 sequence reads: CASSTLAGGPGANVLTF. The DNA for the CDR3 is TGTGCCAGCAGCACCCTGGCGGGAGGGCCTGGGGCCAACGTCCTGACTTTC. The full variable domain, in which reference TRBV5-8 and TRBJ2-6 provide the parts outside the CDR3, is EAGVTQSPTHLIKTRGQQATLRCSPISGHTSVYWYQQALGLGLQFLLWYDEGEERNRGNFPPRFSGRQFPNYSSELNVNALELEDSALYLCASSTLAGGPGANVLTFGAGSRLTVL.

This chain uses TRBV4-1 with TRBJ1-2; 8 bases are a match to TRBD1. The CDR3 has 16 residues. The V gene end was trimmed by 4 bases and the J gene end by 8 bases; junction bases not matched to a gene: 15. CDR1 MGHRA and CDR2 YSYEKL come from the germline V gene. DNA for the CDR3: TGCGCCAGCAGCCCGAATCCGGGACAGGTAGCCTCCGGCTACACCTTC. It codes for CASSPNPGQVASGYTF.

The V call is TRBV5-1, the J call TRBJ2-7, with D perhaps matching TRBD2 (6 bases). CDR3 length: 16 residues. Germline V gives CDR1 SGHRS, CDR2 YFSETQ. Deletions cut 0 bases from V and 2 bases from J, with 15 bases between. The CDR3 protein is CASSLDGRLETYEQYF. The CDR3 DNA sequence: TGCGCCAGCAGCTTGGACGGAAGACTAGAAACCTACGAGCAGTACTTC.

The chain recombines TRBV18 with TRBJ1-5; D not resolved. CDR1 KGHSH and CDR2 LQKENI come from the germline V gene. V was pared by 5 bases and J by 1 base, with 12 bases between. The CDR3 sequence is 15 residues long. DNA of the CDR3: TGTGCCAGCTCATTAGGAGGTGACAGCAATCAGCCCCAGCATTTT. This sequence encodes CASSLGGDSNQPQHF. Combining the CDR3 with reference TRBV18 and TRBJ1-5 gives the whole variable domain NAGVMQNPRHLVRRRGQEARLRCSPMKGHSHVYWYRQLPEEGLKFMVYLQKENIIDESGMPKERFSAEFPKEGPSILRIQQVVRGDSAAYFCASSLGGDSNQPQHFGDGTRLSIL.

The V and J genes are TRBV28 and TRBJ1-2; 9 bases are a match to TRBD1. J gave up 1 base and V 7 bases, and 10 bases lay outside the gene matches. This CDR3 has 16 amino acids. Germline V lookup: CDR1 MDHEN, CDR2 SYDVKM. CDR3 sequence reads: CASTKSGTGINYGYTF. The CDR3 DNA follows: TGTGCCAGCACTAAATCCGGGACAGGGATTAACTATGGCTACACCTTC.

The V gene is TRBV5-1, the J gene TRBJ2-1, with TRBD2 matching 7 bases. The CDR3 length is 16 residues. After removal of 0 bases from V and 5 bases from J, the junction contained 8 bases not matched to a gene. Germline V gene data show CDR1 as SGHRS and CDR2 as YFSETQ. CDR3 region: CASSLAPAGLDNEQFF. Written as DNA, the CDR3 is TGCGCCAGCAGCTTGGCTCCAGCGGGGCTTGACAATGAGCAGTTCTTC.

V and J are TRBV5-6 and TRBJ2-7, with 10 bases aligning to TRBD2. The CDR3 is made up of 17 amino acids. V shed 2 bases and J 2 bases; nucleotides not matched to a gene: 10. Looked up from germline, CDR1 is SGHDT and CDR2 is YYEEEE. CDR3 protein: CASSLTFASGGPYEQYF. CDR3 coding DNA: TGTGCCAGCAGCTTAACTTTTGCTAGCGGGGGACCCTACGAGCAGTACTTC.

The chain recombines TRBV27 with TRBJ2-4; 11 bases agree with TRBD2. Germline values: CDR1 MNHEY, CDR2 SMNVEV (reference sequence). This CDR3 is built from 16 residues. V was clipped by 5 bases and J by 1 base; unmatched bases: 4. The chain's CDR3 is CASSPLAGVAKNIQYF. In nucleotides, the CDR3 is TGTGCCAGCAGTCCACTAGCGGGAGTTGCCAAAAACATTCAGTACTTC.

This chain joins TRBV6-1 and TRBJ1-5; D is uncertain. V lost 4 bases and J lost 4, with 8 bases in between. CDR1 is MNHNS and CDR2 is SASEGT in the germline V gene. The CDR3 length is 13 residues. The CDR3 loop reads CASSVERNQPQHF. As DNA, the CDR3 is TGTGCCAGCAGTGTGGAGCGGAATCAGCCCCAGCATTTT.

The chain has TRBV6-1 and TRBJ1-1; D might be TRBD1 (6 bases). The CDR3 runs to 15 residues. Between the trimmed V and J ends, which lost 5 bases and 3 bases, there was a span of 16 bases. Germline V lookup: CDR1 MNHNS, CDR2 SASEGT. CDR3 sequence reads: CASSFRVGADTEAFF. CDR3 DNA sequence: TGTGCCAGCAGTTTTCGGGTGGGGGCGGACACTGAAGCTTTCTTT.

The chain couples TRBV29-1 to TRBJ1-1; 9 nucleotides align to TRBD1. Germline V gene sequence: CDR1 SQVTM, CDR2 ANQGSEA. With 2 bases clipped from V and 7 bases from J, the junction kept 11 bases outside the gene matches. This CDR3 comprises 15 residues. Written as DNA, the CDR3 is TGCAGCGTTGAAAAAACAGGGGGCCGTTTTGTTGAAGCTTTCTTT. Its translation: CSVEKTGGRFVEAFF.

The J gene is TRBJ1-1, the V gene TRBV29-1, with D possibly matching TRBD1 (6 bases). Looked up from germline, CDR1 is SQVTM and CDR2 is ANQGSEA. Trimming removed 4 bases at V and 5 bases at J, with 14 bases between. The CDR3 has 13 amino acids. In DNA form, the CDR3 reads TGCAGCGTTGCACTGCAAACAGGGACTGAAGCTTTCTTT. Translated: CSVALQTGTEAFF.